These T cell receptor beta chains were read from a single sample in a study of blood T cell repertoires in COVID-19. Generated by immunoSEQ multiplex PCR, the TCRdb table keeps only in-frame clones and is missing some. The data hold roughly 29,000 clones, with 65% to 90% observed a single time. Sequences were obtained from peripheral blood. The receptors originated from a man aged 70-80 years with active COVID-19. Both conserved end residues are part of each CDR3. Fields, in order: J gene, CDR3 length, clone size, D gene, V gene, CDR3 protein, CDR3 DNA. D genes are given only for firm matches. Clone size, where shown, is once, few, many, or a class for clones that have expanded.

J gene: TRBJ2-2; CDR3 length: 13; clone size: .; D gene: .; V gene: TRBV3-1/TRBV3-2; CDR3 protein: CASSQQGGGELFF; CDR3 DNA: TGTGCCAGCAGCCAACAGGGTGGCGGGGAGCTGTTTTTT
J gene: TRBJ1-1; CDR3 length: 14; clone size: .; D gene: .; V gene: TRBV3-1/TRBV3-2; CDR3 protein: CASSQAGMGTEAFF; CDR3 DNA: TGTGCCAGCAGCCAAGCAGGGATGGGGACTGAAGCTTTCTTT
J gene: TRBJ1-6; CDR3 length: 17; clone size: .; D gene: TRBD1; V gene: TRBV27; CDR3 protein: CASSLGQTIAYNSPLHF; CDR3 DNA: TGTGCCAGCAGTTTGGGACAGACCATCGCCTATAATTCACCCCTCCACTTT
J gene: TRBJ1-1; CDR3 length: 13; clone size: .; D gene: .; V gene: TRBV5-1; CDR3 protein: CASSTTENTEAFF; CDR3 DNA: TGCGCCAGCAGCACCACAGAGAACACTGAAGCTTTCTTT
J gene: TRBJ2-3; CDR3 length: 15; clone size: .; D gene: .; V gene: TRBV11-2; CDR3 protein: CASSLEGNRADTQYF; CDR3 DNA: TGTGCCAGCAGCTTAGAAGGCAATCGGGCAGATACGCAGTATTTT
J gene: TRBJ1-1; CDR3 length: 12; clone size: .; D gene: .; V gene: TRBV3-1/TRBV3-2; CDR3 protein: CASSLSLTEAFF; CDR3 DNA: TGTGCCAGCAGCCTGTCACTGACTGAAGCTTTCTTT
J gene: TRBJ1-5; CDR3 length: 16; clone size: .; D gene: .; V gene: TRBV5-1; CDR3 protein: CASSPGTGMSNQPQHF; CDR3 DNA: TGCGCCAGCAGCCCCGGAACAGGGATGAGTAATCAGCCCCAGCATTTT
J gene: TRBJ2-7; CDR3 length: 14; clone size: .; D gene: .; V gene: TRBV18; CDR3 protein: CASSPNRATYEQYF; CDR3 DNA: TGTGCCAGCTCACCAAACAGGGCGACCTACGAGCAGTACTTC
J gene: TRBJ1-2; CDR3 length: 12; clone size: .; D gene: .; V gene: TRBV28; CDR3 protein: CASSPKTPGYTF; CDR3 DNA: TGTGCCAGCAGTCCTAAGACACCAGGCTACACCTTC
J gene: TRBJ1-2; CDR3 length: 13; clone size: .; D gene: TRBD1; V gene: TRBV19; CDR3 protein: CASSQNRGGGYTF; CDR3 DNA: TGTGCCAGTAGCCAGAACAGGGGTGGTGGCTACACCTTC
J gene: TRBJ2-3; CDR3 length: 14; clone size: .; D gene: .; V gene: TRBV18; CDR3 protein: CASSSSGLTDTQYF; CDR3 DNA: TGTGCCAGCTCGTCGTCAGGACTCACAGATACGCAGTATTTT
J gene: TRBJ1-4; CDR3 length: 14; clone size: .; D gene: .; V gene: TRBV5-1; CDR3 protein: CASSWGPSNEKLFF; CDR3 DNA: TGCGCCAGCAGCTGGGGGCCCTCTAATGAAAAACTGTTTTTT
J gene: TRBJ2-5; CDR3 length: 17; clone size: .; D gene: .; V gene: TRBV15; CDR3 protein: CATSGTQSGQKEETQYF; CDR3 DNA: TGTGCCACCAGCGGAACCCAATCCGGACAGAAGGAAGAGACCCAGTACTTC
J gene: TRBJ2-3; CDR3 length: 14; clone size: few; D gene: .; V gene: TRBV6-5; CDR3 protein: CASTGVVGTDTQYF; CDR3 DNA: TGTGCCAGCACGGGGGTCGTAGGCACAGATACGCAGTATTTT
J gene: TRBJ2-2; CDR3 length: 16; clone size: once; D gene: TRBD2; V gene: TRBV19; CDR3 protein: CASSFASGRRAGELFF; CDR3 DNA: TGTGCCAGTAGTTTTGCTAGCGGGAGGCGGGCCGGGGAGCTGTTTTTT
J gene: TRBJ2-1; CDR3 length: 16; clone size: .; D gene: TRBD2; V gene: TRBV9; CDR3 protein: CASSVGLAGGNNEQFF; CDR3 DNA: TGTGCCAGCAGCGTAGGACTAGCGGGGGGCAACAATGAGCAGTTCTTC
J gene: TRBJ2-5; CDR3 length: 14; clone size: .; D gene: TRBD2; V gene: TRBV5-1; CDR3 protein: CASSLAGGEETQYF; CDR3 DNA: TGCGCCAGCAGCTTAGCGGGAGGGGAAGAGACCCAGTACTTC
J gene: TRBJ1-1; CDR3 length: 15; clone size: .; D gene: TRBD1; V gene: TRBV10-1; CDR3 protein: CASSQGGQGAIEAFF; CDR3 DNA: TGCGCCAGCAGTCAAGGGGGACAGGGGGCTATTGAAGCTTTCTTT
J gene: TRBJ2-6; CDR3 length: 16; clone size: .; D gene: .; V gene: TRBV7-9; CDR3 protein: CASSWDITSGANVLTF; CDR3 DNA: TGTGCCAGCAGCTGGGACATAACCTCTGGGGCCAACGTCCTGACTTTC
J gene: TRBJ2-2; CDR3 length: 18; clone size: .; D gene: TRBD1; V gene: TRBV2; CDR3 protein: CASTPGQGKGQRPGELFF; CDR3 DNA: TGTGCCAGCACACCGGGACAGGGTAAGGGGCAACGCCCCGGGGAGCTGTTTTTT
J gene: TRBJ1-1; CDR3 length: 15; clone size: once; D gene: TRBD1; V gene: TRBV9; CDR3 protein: CASSVEDRGNTEAFF; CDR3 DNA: TGTGCCAGCAGCGTAGAGGACAGGGGCAACACTGAAGCTTTCTTT
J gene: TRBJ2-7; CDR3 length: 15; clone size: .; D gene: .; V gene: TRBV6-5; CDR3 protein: CASSSNPAAGLEQYF; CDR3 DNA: TGTGCCAGCAGTTCCAACCCCGCCGCGGGGCTCGAGCAGTACTTC
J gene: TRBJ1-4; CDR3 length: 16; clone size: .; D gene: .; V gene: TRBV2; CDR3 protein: CASSERARGRAEKLFF; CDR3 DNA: TGTGCCAGCAGCGAAAGGGCCAGGGGCCGAGCCGAAAAACTGTTTTTT
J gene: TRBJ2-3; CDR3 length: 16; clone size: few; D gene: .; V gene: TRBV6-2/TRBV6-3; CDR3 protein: CASSYSSGPPPDTQYF; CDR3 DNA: TGTGCCAGCAGTTACTCCAGCGGGCCCCCCCCGGATACGCAGTATTTT
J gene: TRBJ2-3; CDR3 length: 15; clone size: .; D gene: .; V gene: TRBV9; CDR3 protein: CASSVGPGGTDTQYF; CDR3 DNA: TGTGCCAGCAGCGTAGGACCGGGGGGCACAGATACGCAGTATTTT
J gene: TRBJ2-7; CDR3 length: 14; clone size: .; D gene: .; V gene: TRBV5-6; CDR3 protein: CASNFRDTTYEQYF; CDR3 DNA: TGTGCCAGCAACTTCCGGGACACTACCTACGAGCAGTACTTC
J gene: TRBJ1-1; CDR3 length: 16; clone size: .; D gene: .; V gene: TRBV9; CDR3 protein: CASSVHGGRGNTEAFF; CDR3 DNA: TGTGCCAGCAGCGTCCACGGGGGGAGGGGGAACACTGAAGCTTTCTTT
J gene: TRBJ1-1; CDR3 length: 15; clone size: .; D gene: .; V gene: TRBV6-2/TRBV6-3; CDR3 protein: CASSYLGWEYTEAFF; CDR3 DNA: TGTGCCAGCAGTTACTTGGGGTGGGAGTACACTGAAGCTTTCTTT
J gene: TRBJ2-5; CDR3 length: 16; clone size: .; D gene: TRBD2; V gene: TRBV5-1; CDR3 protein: CASSLVSSGTAGTQYF; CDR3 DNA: TGCGCCAGCAGCTTGGTTTCTAGCGGGACGGCAGGGACCCAGTACTTC
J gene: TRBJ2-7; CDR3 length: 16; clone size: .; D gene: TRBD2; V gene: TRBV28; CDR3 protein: CASSSSGRAGVLEQYF; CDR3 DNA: TGTGCCAGCAGTTCCTCGGGACGAGCGGGAGTGCTCGAGCAGTACTTC
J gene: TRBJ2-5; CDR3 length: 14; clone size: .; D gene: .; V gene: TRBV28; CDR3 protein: CASSLNRDQETQYF; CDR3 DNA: TGTGCCAGCAGTTTAAACAGGGACCAAGAGACCCAGTACTTC
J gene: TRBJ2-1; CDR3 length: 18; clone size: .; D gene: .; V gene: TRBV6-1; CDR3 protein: CASSVQGGHFLIYNEQFF; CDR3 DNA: TGTGCCAGCAGTGTTCAAGGGGGACATTTCCTCATTTACAATGAGCAGTTCTTC
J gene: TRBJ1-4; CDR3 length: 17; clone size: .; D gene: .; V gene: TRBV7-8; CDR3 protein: CASSLVSGGGGGEKLFF; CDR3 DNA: TGTGCCAGCAGCTTAGTATCAGGCGGGGGCGGTGGAGAAAAACTGTTTTTT
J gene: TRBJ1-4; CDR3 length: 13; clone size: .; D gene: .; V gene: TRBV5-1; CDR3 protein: CASSRGDAEKLFF; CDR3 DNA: TGCGCCAGCAGTCGGGGGGACGCTGAAAAACTGTTTTTT
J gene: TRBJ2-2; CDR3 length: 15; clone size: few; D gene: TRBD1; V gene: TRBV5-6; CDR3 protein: CASSPGTANTGELFF; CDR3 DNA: TGTGCCAGCAGCCCCGGGACAGCGAACACCGGGGAGCTGTTTTTT
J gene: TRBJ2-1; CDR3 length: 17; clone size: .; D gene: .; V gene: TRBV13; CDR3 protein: CASSLVGGGPSYNEQFF; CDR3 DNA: TGTGCCAGCAGCTTAGTAGGGGGAGGGCCTTCCTACAATGAGCAGTTCTTC
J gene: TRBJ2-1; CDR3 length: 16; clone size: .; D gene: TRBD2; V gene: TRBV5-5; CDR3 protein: CASSLSLAASYNEQFF; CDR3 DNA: TGTGCCAGCAGCTTGAGTCTAGCGGCTTCCTACAATGAGCAGTTCTTC
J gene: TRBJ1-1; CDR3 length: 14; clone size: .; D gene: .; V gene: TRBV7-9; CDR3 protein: CASSPSGPGTEAFF; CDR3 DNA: TGTGCCAGCAGCCCCAGCGGGCCGGGGACTGAAGCTTTCTTT
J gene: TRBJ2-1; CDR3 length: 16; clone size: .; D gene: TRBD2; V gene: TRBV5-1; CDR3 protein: CASSLGASGGGNEQFF; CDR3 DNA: TGCGCCAGCAGCTTGGGAGCTAGCGGAGGAGGGAATGAGCAGTTCTTC
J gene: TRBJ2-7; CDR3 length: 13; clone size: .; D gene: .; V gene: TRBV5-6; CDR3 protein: CASSLQFSWEQYF; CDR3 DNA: TGTGCCAGCAGCTTGCAGTTTTCATGGGAGCAGTACTTC
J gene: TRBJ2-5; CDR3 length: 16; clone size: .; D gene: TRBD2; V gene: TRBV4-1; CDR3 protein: CASSPASGGTQETQYF; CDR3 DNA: TGCGCCAGCAGCCCGGCTAGCGGGGGGACCCAAGAGACCCAGTACTTC
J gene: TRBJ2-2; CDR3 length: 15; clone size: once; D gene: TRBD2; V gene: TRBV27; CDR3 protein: CASTATGTRTGELFF; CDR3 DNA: TGTGCCAGCACCGCAACCGGGACTAGAACCGGGGAGCTGTTTTTT
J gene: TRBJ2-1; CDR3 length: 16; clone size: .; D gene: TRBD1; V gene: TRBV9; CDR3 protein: CASSVGGTGGYNEQFF; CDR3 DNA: TGTGCCAGCAGCGTAGGGGGGACAGGGGGCTACAATGAGCAGTTCTTC
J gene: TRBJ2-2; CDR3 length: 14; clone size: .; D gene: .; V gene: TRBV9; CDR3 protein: CASSPSGNTGELFF; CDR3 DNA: TGTGCCAGCAGCCCCTCAGGGAACACCGGGGAGCTGTTTTTT
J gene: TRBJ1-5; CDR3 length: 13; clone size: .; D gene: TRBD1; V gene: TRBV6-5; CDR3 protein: CASIGTVNQPQHF; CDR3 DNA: TGTGCCAGCATTGGGACAGTAAATCAGCCCCAGCATTTT
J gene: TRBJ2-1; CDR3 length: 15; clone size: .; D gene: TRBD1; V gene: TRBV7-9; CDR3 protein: CASSLTGVRGNEQFF; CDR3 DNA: TGTGCCAGCAGCTTAACAGGGGTCCGAGGGAATGAGCAGTTCTTC
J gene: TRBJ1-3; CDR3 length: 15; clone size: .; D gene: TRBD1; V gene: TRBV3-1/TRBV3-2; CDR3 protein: CASSQFPDRANTIYF; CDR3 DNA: TGTGCCAGCAGCCAGTTCCCCGACAGGGCAAACACCATATATTTT
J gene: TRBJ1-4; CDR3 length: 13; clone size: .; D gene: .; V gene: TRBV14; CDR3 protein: CASSQSWGRGLFF; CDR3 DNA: TGTGCCAGCAGCCAGAGTTGGGGGCGCGGACTGTTTTTT
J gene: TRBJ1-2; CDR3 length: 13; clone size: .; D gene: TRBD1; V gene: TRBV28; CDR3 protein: CATSTGGTYGYTF; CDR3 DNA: TGTGCCACCTCGACAGGGGGGACCTATGGCTACACCTTC
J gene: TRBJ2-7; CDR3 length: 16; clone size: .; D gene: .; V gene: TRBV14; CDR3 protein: CASSQGRLQGSYEQYF; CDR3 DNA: TGTGCCAGCAGCCAAGGACGACTCCAGGGGTCCTACGAGCAGTACTTC
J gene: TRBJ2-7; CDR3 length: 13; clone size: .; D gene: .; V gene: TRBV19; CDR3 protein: CASSNLVDYEQYF; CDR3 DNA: TGTGCCAGTAGTAACCTGGTAGACTACGAGCAGTACTTC
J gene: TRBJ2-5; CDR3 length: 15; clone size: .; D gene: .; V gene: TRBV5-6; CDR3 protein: CASSSVRLAVWTQYF; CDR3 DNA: TGTGCCAGCAGCTCTGTACGGCTGGCGGTATGGACCCAGTACTTC